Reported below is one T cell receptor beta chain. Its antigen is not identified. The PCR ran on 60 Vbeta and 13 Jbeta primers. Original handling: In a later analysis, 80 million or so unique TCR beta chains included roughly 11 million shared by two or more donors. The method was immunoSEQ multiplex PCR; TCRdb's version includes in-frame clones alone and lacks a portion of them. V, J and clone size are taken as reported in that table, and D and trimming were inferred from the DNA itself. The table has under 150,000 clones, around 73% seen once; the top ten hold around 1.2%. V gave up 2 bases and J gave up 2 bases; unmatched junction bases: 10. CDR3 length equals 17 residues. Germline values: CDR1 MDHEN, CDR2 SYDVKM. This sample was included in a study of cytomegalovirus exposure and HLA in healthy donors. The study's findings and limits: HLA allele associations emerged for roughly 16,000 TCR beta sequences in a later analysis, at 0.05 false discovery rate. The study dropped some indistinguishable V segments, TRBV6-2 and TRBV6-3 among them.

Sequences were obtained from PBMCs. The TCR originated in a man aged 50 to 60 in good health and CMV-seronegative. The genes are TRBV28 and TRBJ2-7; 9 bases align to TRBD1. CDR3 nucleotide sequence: TGTGCCAGCAGTTTAGGGACAGGGACAGCAAACGCCTACGAGCAGTACTTC. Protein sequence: CASSLGTGTANAYEQYF.